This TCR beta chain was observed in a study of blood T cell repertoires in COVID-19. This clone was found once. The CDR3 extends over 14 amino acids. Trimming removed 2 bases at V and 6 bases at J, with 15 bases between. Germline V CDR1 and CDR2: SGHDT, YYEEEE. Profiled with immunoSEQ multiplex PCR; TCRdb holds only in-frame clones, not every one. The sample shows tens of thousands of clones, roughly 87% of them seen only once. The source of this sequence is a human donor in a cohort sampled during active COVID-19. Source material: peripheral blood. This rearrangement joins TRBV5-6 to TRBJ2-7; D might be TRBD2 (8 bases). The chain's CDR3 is CASSFGRGRGEQYF. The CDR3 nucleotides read TGTGCCAGCAGCTTCGGGAGGGGGCGCGGCGAGCAGTACTTC.